Following are 11 T cell receptor beta chains from one sample sequenced in a study of early T cells in non-severe SARS-CoV-2 infection. TCRdb re-called the 5' RACE reads with MiXCR, one entry per CDR3 protein. The sample shows about 85,000 distinct CDR3 sequences, roughly an eighth of them seen only once. Sequencing was performed on whole blood. The receptors derive from an adult who was a healthcare worker with PCR-confirmed SARS-CoV-2 infection or an uninfected control (not recorded which).

This clonotype showed up just a few times. The CDR3 DNA is TGTGCCAGCAGTTGGGGGGGAGGCGACAGAAATACGCAGTATTTT. It codes for CASSWGGGDRNTQYF. The gene calls are TRBV5-4 and TRBJ2-3; 7 positions agree with TRBD2. Germline values: CDR1 SGHNT, CDR2 YYREEE (reference sequence). The CDR3 runs to 15 residues. The trim removed 5 bases at V and 7 bases at J, leaving 13 bases unmatched.

This clonotype has more than one count but fewer than ten. The chain has TRBV27 and TRBJ2-7; 8 bases line up with TRBD1. With V trimmed by 4 bases and J by 4 bases, 3 bases remained unmatched. The germline V gene encodes CDR1 MNHEY and CDR2 SMNVEV (reference sequence). The CDR3 consists of 13 residues. DNA for the CDR3: TGTGCCAGCAGTTGGACAGGGAAGTACGAGCAGTACTTC. Protein product: CASSWTGKYEQYF.

V and J are TRBV6-1 and TRBJ1-4, with TRBD1 matching over 8 bases. V shed 6 bases and J 8 bases; nucleotides not matched to a gene: 5. The CDR3 loop spans 13 amino acids. Per germline, CDR1 MNHNS and CDR2 SASEGT. CDR3 region: CASRTGVWEKLFF. CDR3 nucleotides: TGTGCCAGCAGGACAGGGGTGTGGGAAAAACTGTTTTTT.

This clonotype was seen a handful of times. The chain employs TRBV6-6 and TRBJ1-2; D unclear. The CDR3 covers 13 residues. The V gene lost 4 bases and the J gene lost 1 base, with 7 bases spanning the gap. Germline-derived CDR1 and CDR2 are MNHNY and SVGAGI (reference sequence). The CDR3 loop reads CASSFTDNYGYTF. The DNA of the CDR3 is TGTGCCAGCAGTTTTACAGATAACTATGGCTACACCTTC.

V usage is TRBV12-3 or TRBV12-4 and J usage is TRBJ2-3; 7 nucleotides match TRBD1. J was trimmed by 0 bases and V by 3 bases; bases with no gene match: 6. The length of the CDR3 is 16 residues. CDR3 coding DNA: TGTGCCAGCAGTTTCCCCTACAGGGGAAGCACAGATACGCAGTATTTT. Amino acid sequence: CASSFPYRGSTDTQYF.

A few counts support this clonotype. The chain links TRBV7-6 to TRBJ2-7; D remains ambiguous. The V end lost 4 bases, the J end lost 6 bases, and 10 bases lay between the germline ends. Germline CDR1 is SGHVS and CDR2 is FNYEAQ. The CDR3 length is 12 residues. Here the CDR3 reads CASSSPDIEQYF. DNA for the CDR3: TGTGCCAGCAGCTCCCCAGACATCGAGCAGTACTTC.

In its sample, this clonotype was seen a few times. The V gene is TRBV5-6, the J gene TRBJ2-6; D gene uncertain. The CDR3 covers 16 residues. V gave up 2 bases and J gave up 0 bases, with 9 bases separating them. Per germline, CDR1 SGHDT and CDR2 YYEEEE. Here the CDR3 DNA reads TGTGCCAGCAGCTTCTCTCGGAACTCTGGGGCCAACGTCCTGACTTTC. Translation gives CASSFSRNSGANVLTF.

The CDR3 coding sequence is TGTGCCAGTTCCTTCGGACGTAACTATGGCTACACCTTC. Protein sequence: CASSFGRNYGYTF. The rearrangement uses TRBV19 and TRBJ1-2; no definite D call. This CDR3 is built from 13 residues. Trimming took 8 bases from V and 1 from J, leaving 11 bases between them. Germline values: CDR1 LNHDA, CDR2 SQIVND (reference sequence).

Ten or more counts support this clonotype. The chain links TRBV28 to TRBJ1-2, with a tentative D call TRBD1 (5 bases). There are 16 residues in the CDR3. Germline V CDR1 and CDR2: MDHEN, SYDVKM. Deletions cut 3 bases from V and 2 bases from J, with 16 bases between. CDR3 DNA sequence: TGTGCCAGCAGTTTTGGGTCTTACAGGCCCAACTATGGCTACACCTTC. The encoded protein is CASSFGSYRPNYGYTF.

This clonotype came up a few times. The chain links TRBV6-2 or TRBV6-3 to TRBJ1-6; 9 positions match TRBD1. The CDR3 extends over 13 amino acids. Germline V gives CDR1 MNHEY, CDR2 SVGEGT. V lost 10 bases, J lost 10 bases, and 8 bases stayed unmatched. Here the CDR3 DNA reads TGTGCCACCCGTGGGACAGGGTTCTCACCCCTCCACTTT. Protein: CATRGTGFSPLHF.

This clonotype was observed at least ten times. The chain has TRBV24-1 and TRBJ2-2; D ambiguous. The germline gives CDR1 KGHDR, CDR2 SFDVKD. With 0 bases removed from V and 6 bases from J, the gap between germline ends came to 1 base. The length of the CDR3 is 12 residues. For the CDR3, the DNA is TGTGCCACCAGTGATTTGTCCGGGGAGCTGTTTTTT. Translating it yields CATSDLSGELFF.